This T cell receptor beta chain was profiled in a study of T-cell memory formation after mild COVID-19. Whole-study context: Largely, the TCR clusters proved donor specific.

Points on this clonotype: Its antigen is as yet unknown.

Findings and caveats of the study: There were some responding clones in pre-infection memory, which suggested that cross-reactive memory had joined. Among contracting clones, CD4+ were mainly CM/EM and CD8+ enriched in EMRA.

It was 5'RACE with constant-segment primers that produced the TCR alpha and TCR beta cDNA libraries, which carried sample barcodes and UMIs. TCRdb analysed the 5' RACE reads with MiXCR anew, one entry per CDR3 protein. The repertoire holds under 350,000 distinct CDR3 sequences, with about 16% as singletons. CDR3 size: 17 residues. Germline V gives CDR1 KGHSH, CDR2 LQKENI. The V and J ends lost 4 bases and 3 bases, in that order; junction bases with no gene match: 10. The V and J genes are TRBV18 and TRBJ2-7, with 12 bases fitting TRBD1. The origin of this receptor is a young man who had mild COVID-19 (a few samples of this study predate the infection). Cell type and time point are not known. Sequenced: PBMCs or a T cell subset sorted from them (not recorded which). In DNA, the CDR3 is TGTGCCAGCTCACGCGAGCTCGGGACAGGGGGCGGCTACGAGCAGTACTTC. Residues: CASSRELGTGGGYEQYF.